The source of this TCR beta chain is a study of molecular identifiers for immune sequencing clone quantification. Whole-study findings and limits: Over 98% of CMV-specific effector molecules, but under 1% of naive ones, were in clones above 20 copies.

Using a CD8+CD4-CCR7+CD45RA+ phenotype, naive CD8 T cells were sorted. TCRdb redid the calling of the PCR reads with MiXCR, one entry per CDR3 protein. The profile covers tens of thousands of distinct CDR3 sequences, with around 17% appearing a single time and 1.4% to 1.5% taken by the ten largest. The germline CDR1 and CDR2 sequences are KGHDR and SFDVKD. This CDR3 spans 15 amino acids. With regard to this clonotype: Its antigen remains unidentified. Given a much more abundant clone one base away, this may be a read error.

Source material: naive CD8+ T cells from blood, with Jurkat cell RNA spiked in. Subset of the sample: FACS-sorted CD8+CD4-CCR7+CD45RA+ naive T cells. This clonotype was sampled from a human donor in good health. Some libraries in this study had Jurkat cell RNA spiked in. The chain is built from TRBV24-1 and TRBJ2-2, with D perhaps TRBD2 (5 bases). The CDR3 sequence: CATSDFTSITRELFF. CDR3 DNA sequence: TGTGCCACCAGTGATTTTACTAGTATCACCCGGGAGCTGTTTTTT.